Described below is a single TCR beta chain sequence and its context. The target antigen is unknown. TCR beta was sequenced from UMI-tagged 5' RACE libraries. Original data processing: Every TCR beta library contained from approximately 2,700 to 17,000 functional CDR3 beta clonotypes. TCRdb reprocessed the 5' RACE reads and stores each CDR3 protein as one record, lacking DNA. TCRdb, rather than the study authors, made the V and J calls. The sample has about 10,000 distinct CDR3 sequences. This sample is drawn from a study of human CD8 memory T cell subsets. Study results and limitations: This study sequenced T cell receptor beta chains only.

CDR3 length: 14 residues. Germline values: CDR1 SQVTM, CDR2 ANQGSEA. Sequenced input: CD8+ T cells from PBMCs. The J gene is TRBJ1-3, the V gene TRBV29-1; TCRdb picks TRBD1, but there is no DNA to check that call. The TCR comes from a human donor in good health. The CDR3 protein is CSVDDRGPGNTIYF.